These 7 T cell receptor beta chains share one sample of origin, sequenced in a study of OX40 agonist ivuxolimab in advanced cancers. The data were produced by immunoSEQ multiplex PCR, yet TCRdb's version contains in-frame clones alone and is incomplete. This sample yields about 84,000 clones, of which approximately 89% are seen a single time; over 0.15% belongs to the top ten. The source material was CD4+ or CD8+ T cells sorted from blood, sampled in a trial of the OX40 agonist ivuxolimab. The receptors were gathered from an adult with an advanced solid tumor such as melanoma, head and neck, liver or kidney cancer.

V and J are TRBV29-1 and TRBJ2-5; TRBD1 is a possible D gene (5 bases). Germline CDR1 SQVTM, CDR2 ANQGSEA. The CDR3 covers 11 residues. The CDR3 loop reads CSIDRKETQYF. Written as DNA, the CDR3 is TGCAGTATAGACAGAAAAGAGACCCAGTACTTC.

CDR3 nucleotides: TGTGCCAGCAGTTACTACTACCGGGACACCTACAATGAGCAGTTCTTC. Translating it yields CASSYYYRDTYNEQFF. This chain joins TRBV6-6 and TRBJ2-1, with D possibly matching TRBD1 (6 bases). Germline V gene sequence: CDR1 MNHNY, CDR2 SVGAGI (reference sequence). This CDR3 is 16 amino acids long. Trimming took off 1 base at V and 2 bases at J, with 12 bases between the two ends.

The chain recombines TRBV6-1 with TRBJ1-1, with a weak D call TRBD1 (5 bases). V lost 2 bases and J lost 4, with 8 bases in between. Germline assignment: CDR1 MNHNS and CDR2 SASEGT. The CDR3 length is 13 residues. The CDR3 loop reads CASSENQGTEAFF. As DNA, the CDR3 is TGTGCCAGCAGTGAAAATCAGGGCACTGAAGCTTTCTTT.

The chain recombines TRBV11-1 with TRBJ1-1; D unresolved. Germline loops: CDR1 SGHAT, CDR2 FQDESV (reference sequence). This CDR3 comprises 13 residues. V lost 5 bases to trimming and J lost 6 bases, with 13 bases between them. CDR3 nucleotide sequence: TGTGCCAGCAGCCACGAGTTTGGCGCTGAAGCTTTCTTT. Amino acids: CASSHEFGAEAFF. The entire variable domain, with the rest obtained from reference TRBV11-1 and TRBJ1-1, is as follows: EAEVAQSPRYKITEKSQAVAFWCDPISGHATLYWYRQILGQGPELLVQFQDESVVDDSQLPKDRFSAERLKGVDSTLKIQPAELGDSAMYLCASSHEFGAEAFFGQGTRLTVV.

The CDR3 protein is CASSLVTRGELFF. CDR3 DNA: TGTGCCAGCAGCTTGGTTACCAGGGGGGAGCTGTTTTTT. This rearrangement joins TRBV5-6 to TRBJ2-2, with D unclear. The V gene's germline CDR1 is SGHDT and CDR2 YYEEEE. The CDR3 runs 13 residues. V was shortened by 0 bases and J by 8 bases, with 8 bases between the two germline ends.

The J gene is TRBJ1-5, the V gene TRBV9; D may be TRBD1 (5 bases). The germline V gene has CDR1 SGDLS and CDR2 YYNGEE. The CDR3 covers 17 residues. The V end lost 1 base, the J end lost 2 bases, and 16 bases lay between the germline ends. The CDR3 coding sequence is TGTGCCAGCAGCGTAACCCAGGGAAGGAATCGCAATCAGCCCCAGCATTTT. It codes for CASSVTQGRNRNQPQHF.

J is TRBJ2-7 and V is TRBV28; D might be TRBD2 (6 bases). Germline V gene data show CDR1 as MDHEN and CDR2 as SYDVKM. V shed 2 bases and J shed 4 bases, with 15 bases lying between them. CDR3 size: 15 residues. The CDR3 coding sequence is TGTGCCAGCAGTTTAAATGGCGGGGCAAGATACGAGCAGTACTTC. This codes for CASSLNGGARYEQYF.